A selection of T cell receptor beta chains follows, all from one sample in a study of T cell responses to AZD1222 COVID-19 vaccine. The data were produced by immunoSEQ multiplex PCR, yet TCRdb's version contains in-frame clones alone and is incomplete. This table has 140,000 to 150,000 clones, 92% appearing once. The specimen was peripheral blood, collected on day 0 of AZD1222 vaccination. These receptors came from an adult in good health. The CDR3 runs from the conserved cysteine through the conserved F or W. The D gene is left open where the match is weak. Clone size is given for some rows only: seen once, a few or many times, or a class if the clone is expanded.

j_call v_call clone_size d_call cdr3_aa cdr3_nt
TRBJ1-5 TRBV6-5 NA NA CASRQGGGAHQPQHF TGTGCCAGCAGACAGGGTGGGGGGGCTCATCAGCCCCAGCATTTT
TRBJ1-1 TRBV11-2 NA TRBD1 CASRVGRAGGRWNTEAFF TGTGCCAGCAGGGTCGGTAGGGCAGGGGGCAGATGGAACACTGAAGCTTTCTTT
TRBJ2-1 TRBV14 NA TRBD2 CASSPLAGSSYNEQFF TGTGCCAGCAGCCCGCTAGCGGGAAGCTCCTACAATGAGCAGTTCTTC
TRBJ1-4 TRBV5-4 NA TRBD1 CASSMTGANLNEKLFF TGTGCCAGCAGCATGACAGGGGCCAACCTCAATGAAAAACTGTTTTTT
TRBJ1-1 TRBV24-1 NA NA CATSDPSRGGSTFRNTEAFF TGTGCCACCAGTGACCCCTCGCGAGGGGGTAGTACTTTCAGGAACACTGAAGCTTTCTTT
TRBJ2-3 TRBV27 NA NA CASSLGLSTDTQYF TGTGCCAGCAGTTTGGGACTTTCCACAGATACGCAGTATTTT
TRBJ2-5 TRBV5-1 NA NA CASSLLGQETQYF TGCGCCAGCAGCTTGTTGGGTCAAGAGACCCAGTACTTC
TRBJ2-3 TRBV9 NA NA CASSVGTADTQYF TGTGCCAGCAGCGTAGGAACCGCAGATACGCAGTATTTT
TRBJ1-2 TRBV19 NA NA CASEKANYGYTF TGTGCCAGTGAGAAAGCTAACTATGGCTACACCTTC
TRBJ2-3 TRBV7-2 once NA CASTPPGTIGVDTQYF TGTGCCAGCACCCCTCCCGGGACGATCGGAGTTGATACGCAGTATTTT
TRBJ2-7 TRBV27 once NA CASSFGTGEQYF TGTGCCAGCAGTTTCGGAACTGGGGAGCAGTACTTC
TRBJ2-1 TRBV7-6 NA NA CASSPFSQGTYNEQFF TGTGCCAGCAGCCCCTTCTCGCAGGGAACCTACAATGAGCAGTTCTTC
TRBJ2-7 TRBV7-9 NA TRBD1 CASSLLGTGGEQYF TGTGCCAGCAGCTTACTGGGGACAGGCGGCGAGCAGTACTTC
TRBJ2-1 TRBV11-2 NA TRBD1 CASSMGQGAYNEQFF TGTGCCAGCAGCATGGGACAGGGGGCGTACAATGAGCAGTTCTTC
TRBJ2-2 TRBV2 NA NA CASTTWQGNTGELFF TGTGCCAGCACTACATGGCAGGGTAACACCGGGGAGCTGTTTTTT
TRBJ1-1 TRBV6-5 NA NA CASRTALGANTEAFF TGTGCCAGCAGGACGGCTTTGGGAGCAAACACTGAAGCTTTCTTT
TRBJ2-3 TRBV24-1 NA NA CATSGGISSTDTQYF TGTGCCACCAGTGGTGGAATCAGTAGCACAGATACGCAGTATTTT
TRBJ1-1 TRBV6-2/TRBV6-3 NA NA CASSYSIMEQNTEAFF TGTGCCAGCAGTTACTCGATAATGGAACAGAACACTGAAGCTTTCTTT
TRBJ2-3 TRBV3-1/TRBV3-2 NA NA CASSQRVEGQYF TGTGCCAGCAGCCAAAGGGTCGAAGGGCAGTATTTT
TRBJ1-6 TRBV18 NA NA CASSVDQSSPLHF TGTGCCAGCTCGGTCGACCAATCTTCACCCCTCCACTTT
TRBJ2-3 TRBV7-9 once TRBD1 CASSRQGIIATDTQYF TGTGCCAGCAGCCGACAGGGAATAATTGCCACAGATACGCAGTATTTT
TRBJ1-1 TRBV2 NA NA CASSGRRNTEAFF TGTGCCAGCAGTGGAAGAAGGAACACTGAAGCTTTCTTT
TRBJ1-1 TRBV6-5 NA NA CASNNGVTEAFF TGTGCCAGTAATAACGGGGTCACTGAAGCTTTCTTT
TRBJ2-2 TRBV6-4 NA NA CASSDSPLAFGNTGELFF TGTGCCAGCAGTGACTCTCCCCTAGCGTTCGGGAACACCGGGGAGCTGTTTTTT
TRBJ2-7 TRBV27 NA TRBD1 CASSAGTGFYEQYF TGTGCCAGCAGTGCCGGGACAGGGTTTTACGAGCAGTACTTC
TRBJ2-2 TRBV2 NA NA CASSVLGRGTGELFF TGTGCCAGCAGTGTTCTGGGGCGCGGAACCGGGGAGCTGTTTTTT
TRBJ2-3 TRBV7-2 NA TRBD2 CASSLSSSGVVTDTQYF TGTGCCAGCAGCTTATCATCTAGCGGGGTTGTCACAGATACGCAGTATTTT
TRBJ2-7 TRBV6-5 NA NA CASNRRWSYEQYF TGTGCCAGCAATCGAAGGTGGAGTTACGAGCAGTACTTC
TRBJ2-6 TRBV2 NA NA CASSGGAGANVLTF TGTGCCAGCAGTGGCGGGGCAGGGGCCAACGTCCTGACTTTC
TRBJ2-7 TRBV6-5 NA NA CASRRHGAEQYF TGTGCCAGCAGGAGACACGGGGCGGAGCAGTACTTC
TRBJ2-3 TRBV18 NA TRBD2 CASSPLGLAADTDTQYF TGTGCCAGCTCACCCTTAGGACTAGCGGCAGACACAGATACGCAGTATTTT
TRBJ2-2 TRBV5-4 NA NA CASSIGGGWANTGELFF TGTGCCAGCAGCATTGGAGGGGGATGGGCGAACACCGGGGAGCTGTTTTTT
TRBJ2-2 TRBV7-9 few NA CASSFTGELFF TGTGCCAGCAGCTTCACCGGGGAGCTGTTTTTT
TRBJ2-7 TRBV9 NA TRBD2 CASSPTGGLYEQYF TGTGCCAGCAGCCCCACGGGGGGGCTATACGAGCAGTACTTC
TRBJ1-5 TRBV30 NA NA CAWGTFRGNQPQHF TGTGCCTGGGGCACCTTCCGAGGCAATCAGCCCCAGCATTTT
TRBJ1-6 TRBV5-8 NA NA CAGRSPLHF TGTGCCGGGCGTTCACCCCTCCACTTT
TRBJ1-2 TRBV12-3/TRBV12-4 NA NA CASSFQGTYGYTF TGTGCCAGCAGTTTTCAGGGGACCTATGGCTACACCTTC
TRBJ1-2 TRBV29-1 NA TRBD1 CSVEDEGTGGYTF TGCAGCGTTGAAGATGAAGGGACAGGAGGCTACACCTTC
TRBJ1-1 TRBV5-4 NA NA CASSLGVNTEAFF TGTGCCAGCAGCTTGGGAGTGAACACTGAAGCTTTCTTT
TRBJ2-5 TRBV6-5 NA TRBD1 CASSSTLTGGQETQYF TGTGCCAGCAGTTCAACACTAACAGGGGGGCAAGAGACCCAGTACTTC
TRBJ2-1 TRBV12-3/TRBV12-4 NA NA CASTKTRVHEQFF TGTGCCAGCACCAAGACTAGAGTGCATGAGCAGTTCTTC
TRBJ2-5 TRBV18 NA NA CASSRSAAETQYF TGTGCCAGCTCACGATCAGCTGCGGAGACCCAGTACTTC
TRBJ1-3 TRBV10-2 few NA CASGAGSGNTIYF TGCGCCAGCGGAGCCGGCTCTGGAAACACCATATATTTT
TRBJ1-3 TRBV7-9 NA TRBD1 CASSFGTGGNTIYF TGTGCCAGCAGCTTCGGGACAGGGGGCAACACCATATATTTT
TRBJ1-6 TRBV18 few TRBD1 CASSPQKTGSTYTPLHF TGTGCCAGCTCACCGCAGAAGACAGGGTCGACTTATACACCCCTCCACTTT
TRBJ1-2 TRBV7-2 NA NA CASSLSADLSYGYTF TGTGCCAGCAGCTTATCTGCAGATCTAAGCTATGGCTACACCTTC
TRBJ2-1 TRBV6-2/TRBV6-3 NA TRBD2 CASSYLPRGGSYNEQFF TGTGCCAGCAGTTACTTGCCTCGGGGGGGATCCTACAATGAGCAGTTCTTC
TRBJ1-4 TRBV24-1 NA NA CATSDLGTGTPRGVEKLFF TGTGCCACCAGTGATTTAGGAACCGGGACACCCCGAGGGGTTGAAAAACTGTTTTTT
TRBJ2-5 TRBV28 NA TRBD1 CASSKTGGLGETQYF TGTGCCAGCTCTAAAACAGGGGGGCTGGGGGAGACCCAGTACTTC
TRBJ1-2 TRBV10-1 NA NA CASSPSANYGYTF TGCGCCAGCAGCCCCTCGGCTAACTATGGCTACACCTTC